The entry below describes one T cell receptor (beta chain). This record comes from a study of blood T cell repertoires in COVID-19. CDR1 MGHRA and CDR2 YSYEKL come from the germline V gene. With 0 bases removed from V and 6 bases from J, the gap between germline ends came to 6 bases. The CDR3 has 13 amino acids. TCRdb's copy holds only in-frame clones and misses some; the assay was immunoSEQ multiplex PCR. This sample has about 250,000 clones, with about nine tenths found just once. In terms of age and location, participants ranged from roughly 18 to 89 years and lived in about two dozen US areas. Categorization into cohorts depended on clinical history that participants reported.

The sequencing input was PBMCs or T cells enriched from blood (not recorded which). V usage is TRBV4-1 and J usage is TRBJ1-5, with D uncertain. This TCR was recovered from a woman aged 30 to 39 with acute COVID-19. Here the CDR3 reads CASSQDELQPQHF. DNA for the CDR3: TGCGCCAGCAGCCAAGATGAACTTCAGCCCCAGCATTTT.